These 29 T cell receptor beta chains came from one sample sequenced in a study of cytomegalovirus exposure and HLA in healthy donors. Assay used: immunoSEQ multiplex PCR; TCRdb lists only in-frame clones, some missing. The sample carries approximately 160,000 clones, around 82% recorded once. Sequenced sample: PBMCs. The receptors shown here come from a man younger than 40 in good health and CMV-seropositive.

This clone came up many times. The chain is built from TRBV4-1 and TRBJ1-5; perhaps TRBD1 as D (5 bases). The V and J ends lost 2 bases and 4 bases respectively, with 15 bases between them. The germline V gene has CDR1 MGHRA and CDR2 YSYEKL. The CDR3 contains 16 residues. DNA of the CDR3: TGCGCCAGCAGCCAACTCGACAGAGGACGGAATCAGCCCCAGCATTTT. This sequence encodes CASSQLDRGRNQPQHF.

The V gene is TRBV9, the J gene TRBJ2-1, with 15 bases aligning to TRBD2. V shed 3 bases, J shed 6 bases, and the junction held 4 bases outside the gene matches. The CDR3 is 16 amino acids. Germline V gene sequence: CDR1 SGDLS, CDR2 YYNGEE. CDR3 in amino acids: CASSAWTSGGVNEQFF. In DNA, the CDR3 is TGTGCCAGCAGCGCCTGGACTAGCGGGGGGGTCAATGAGCAGTTCTTC.

The chain has TRBV6-1 and TRBJ2-7, with D perhaps matching TRBD2 (5 bases). The CDR3 spans 15 residues. V lost 7 bases to trimming and J lost 0 bases, with 16 bases between them. Germline V gene lookup returns CDR1 MNHNS and CDR2 SASEGT. The CDR3: CASIPFIGSSYEQYF. The CDR3 coding sequence is TGTGCCAGCATCCCCTTTATAGGGAGCTCCTACGAGCAGTACTTC.

This chain links TRBV18 with TRBJ1-2, with TRBD1 as a possible D gene (5 bases). From germline, CDR1 is KGHSH and CDR2 LQKENI. The CDR3 totals 12 residues. Trimming took 3 bases from V and 6 from J, leaving 8 bases between them. CDR3 in DNA: TGTGCCAGCTCACCGGCACAGGATGGCTACACCTTC. The encoded protein is CASSPAQDGYTF.

This clone was detected only once. V gene TRBV18 combines with J gene TRBJ1-2; TRBD1 agrees at 7 bases. The germline gives CDR1 KGHSH, CDR2 LQKENI. V shed 5 bases and J 3 bases; nucleotides not matched to a gene: 9. The CDR3 runs to 15 residues. CDR3 sequence (DNA): TGTGCCAGCTCAACTGGACAGGCCGCGCACTATGGCTACACCTTC. As protein: CASSTGQAAHYGYTF.

V usage is TRBV9 and J usage is TRBJ2-3; maybe TRBD1 (5 bases). The germline V and J ends were trimmed by 0 bases and 0 bases, with 11 bases remaining between them. The CDR3 extends over 16 amino acids. Germline assignment: CDR1 SGDLS and CDR2 YYNGEE. The CDR3 reads CASSVEKGASTDTQYF. For the CDR3, the DNA is TGTGCCAGCAGCGTAGAGAAAGGGGCAAGCACAGATACGCAGTATTTT.

The chain recombines TRBV5-1 with TRBJ2-2, with 11 bases fitting TRBD2. The V gene's germline CDR1 is SGHRS and CDR2 YFSETQ. V lost 0 bases, J lost 0 bases, and 7 bases stayed unmatched. The CDR3 has 19 residues. The CDR3 nucleotides are TGCGCCAGCAGCTTGGCCTTAGCGGGAGGGAATACGAACACCGGGGAGCTGTTTTTT. It yields the protein CASSLALAGGNTNTGELFF.

In this sample, this clone turned up once. V and J are TRBV6-1 and TRBJ2-7; 10 nucleotides agree with TRBD1. The CDR3 covers 16 residues. Germline CDR1 and CDR2: MNHNS and SASEGT. The ends lost 2 bases at V and 3 bases at J; junction bases unmatched: 7. This CDR3 is CASSESRGQGSYEQYF. The CDR3 nucleotides are TGTGCCAGCAGTGAATCCCGGGGACAGGGGAGCTACGAGCAGTACTTC.

The chain links TRBV13 to TRBJ2-7; 14 bases are shared with TRBD2. V shed 0 bases and J 0 bases; nucleotides not matched to a gene: 4. CDR3 size: 18 residues. CDR1 is PRHDT, CDR2 FYEKMQ, per germline (reference sequence). CDR3 nucleotide sequence: TGTGCCAGCAGCTTAGGCCCCGGGACTAGCGGGAGCTCCTACGAGCAGTACTTC. This encodes CASSLGPGTSGSSYEQYF.

The chain has TRBV10-2 and TRBJ2-1; 10 positions agree with TRBD2. From germline, CDR1 is WSHSY and CDR2 SAAADI. Trimming took 3 bases from V and 8 from J; bases not matched to a gene: 10. CDR3 length: 16 residues. The CDR3 is CASSDPRSGRGDEQFF. The CDR3 bases are TGCGCCAGCAGTGACCCCAGGAGCGGGAGGGGGGATGAGCAGTTCTTC.

The chain recombines TRBV9 with TRBJ2-3; 7 nucleotides align to TRBD2. Germline assignment: CDR1 SGDLS and CDR2 YYNGEE. The junction had 3 bases not matched to a gene; V was cut back by 4 bases and J by 1 base. CDR3 length: 14 residues. CDR3: CASSLSGGTDTQYF. CDR3 nucleotides: TGTGCCAGCAGCCTAAGCGGGGGCACAGATACGCAGTATTTT.

This rearrangement joins TRBV11-2 to TRBJ2-1, with 10 bases lining up with TRBD2. V dropped 5 bases and J dropped 0; count of bases not matched to a gene: 10. Germline CDR1 reads SGHAT; CDR2 reads FQNNGV. This CDR3 has 18 residues. CDR3 sequence reads: CASSGRFSGGPSYNEQFF. CDR3 sequence (DNA): TGTGCCAGCAGCGGGAGATTTAGCGGGGGGCCCTCCTACAATGAGCAGTTCTTC.

V gene TRBV4-3 combines with J gene TRBJ1-3, with D unresolved. V was shortened by 0 bases and J by 2 bases, with 11 bases between the two germline ends. The length of the CDR3 is 16 residues. Germline V gene data show CDR1 as LGHNA and CDR2 as YSLEER. Written as DNA, the CDR3 is TGCGCCAGCAGCCAAGAATGGACTGTCCCTGGAAACACCATATATTTT. It codes for CASSQEWTVPGNTIYF.

The rearrangement links TRBV2 to TRBJ2-7, with 8 positions matching TRBD2. Germline-derived CDR1 and CDR2 are SNHLY and FYNNEI. Trimming cost V 1 base and J 12 bases; bases outside gene matches: 5. The CDR3 extends over 12 amino acids. CDR3 sequence: CASSEGLAGWYF. Written as DNA, the CDR3 is TGTGCCAGCAGTGAAGGATTAGCGGGGTGGTACTTC. Using reference TRBV2 and TRBJ2-7 for the parts outside the CDR3, the full variable domain is EPEVTQTPSHQVTQMGQEVILRCVPISNHLYFYWYRQILGQKVEFLVSFYNNEISEKSEIFDDQFSVERPDGSNFTLKIRSTKLEDSAMYFCASSEGLAGWYFGPGTRLTVT.

The chain joins TRBV7-3 to TRBJ2-5; D is possibly TRBD1 (6 bases). From germline, CDR1 is SGHTA and CDR2 FQGTGA. V lost 0 bases to trimming and J lost 5 bases, with 13 bases between them. This CDR3 contains 15 residues. The CDR3: CASSLTPDRLETQYF. As DNA, the CDR3 is TGTGCCAGCAGCTTAACCCCGGACAGACTGGAGACCCAGTACTTC.

The chain couples TRBV9 to TRBJ2-7, with 11 bases fitting TRBD2. The trim removed 3 bases at V and 2 bases at J, leaving 7 bases unmatched. From germline, CDR1 is SGDLS and CDR2 YYNGEE. The CDR3 contains 16 residues. CDR3 bases: TGTGCCAGCAGCGCCACGACTAGCGGGGTGGCCTACGAGCAGTACTTC. This codes for CASSATTSGVAYEQYF.

The chain recombines TRBV7-9 with TRBJ1-3; 7 nucleotides line up with TRBD1. Germline CDR1 and CDR2: SEHNR and FQNEAQ (reference sequence). Losses at the gene ends were 5 bases for V and 2 bases for J; bases not matched to a gene: 0. The CDR3 runs 13 residues. In DNA, the CDR3 is TGTGCCAGCAGCCAGGGGGCTGGAAACACCATATATTTT. Protein: CASSQGAGNTIYF.

V gene TRBV6-5 combines with J gene TRBJ2-1; D is perhaps TRBD2 (6 bases). Trimming left V 6 bases short and J 1 base short, with 10 bases between. Germline CDR1 and CDR2: MNHEY and SVGAGI. This CDR3 is 14 amino acids long. CDR3 DNA: TGTGCCAGCAGGCTAGCGTGGTCCTACAATGAGCAGTTCTTC. This gives the protein CASRLAWSYNEQFF.

The gene calls are TRBV7-9 and TRBJ2-5; no definite D call. V lost 6 bases and J lost 5, with 10 bases in between. Germline CDR1 SEHNR, CDR2 FQNEAQ (reference sequence). The CDR3 consists of 12 residues. In DNA form, the CDR3 reads TGTGCCAGCAGACCGGGTGGGGAGACCCAGTACTTC. Its translation is CASRPGGETQYF. Drawing the rest from reference TRBV7-9 and TRBJ2-5, the complete variable domain is DTGVSQNPRHKITKRGQNVTFRCDPISEHNRLYWYRQTLGQGPEFLTYFQNEAQLEKSRLLSDRFSAERPKGSFSTLEIQRTEQGDSAMYLCASRPGGETQYFGPGTRLLVL.

The V gene is TRBV6-5, the J gene TRBJ2-1; 9 positions match TRBD1. Germline CDR1 reads MNHEY; CDR2 reads SVGAGI. CDR3 length equals 14 residues. Trimming took 4 bases from V and 8 from J; bases not matched to a gene: 6. The CDR3 DNA reads TGTGCCAGCAGTTTGGGACAGGGATCGTATGAGCAGTTCTTC. It translates to CASSLGQGSYEQFF.

This clone was detected once. The DNA for the CDR3 is TGTGCCAGCAGTGGGCTTGAGACAAACTACGAGCAGTACTTC. Translated, it gives CASSGLETNYEQYF. The chain has TRBV25-1 and TRBJ2-7, with no clear D. Looked up from germline, CDR1 is MGHDK and CDR2 is SYGVNS. The CDR3 totals 14 residues. The ends were cut back, 4 bases at V and 3 bases at J, with 13 bases in the middle.

The chain has TRBV25-1 and TRBJ1-1; tentatively, D is TRBD1 (6 bases). Trimming stripped 2 bases from V and 2 bases from J, with 12 bases between. Germline CDR1 and CDR2: MGHDK and SYGVNS. CDR3 length: 15 amino acids. The CDR3 protein is CASSEGGQGNTEAFF. Here the CDR3 DNA reads TGTGCCAGCAGTGAAGGGGGACAAGGAAACACTGAAGCTTTCTTT.

The gene calls are TRBV4-1 and TRBJ2-5; 7 bases fit TRBD2. CDR1 and CDR2 from the germline V gene are MGHRA and YSYEKL. V lost 1 base and J lost 5; bases outside the gene matches: 10. This CDR3 contains 16 residues. The CDR3 spells CASSQVTSGVRETQYF. The CDR3, as DNA: TGCGCCAGCAGCCAAGTCACAAGCGGGGTCAGGGAGACCCAGTACTTC.

The chain employs TRBV9 and TRBJ2-7; possibly TRBD2 for D (5 bases). CDR3 length: 12 residues. Germline CDR1 SGDLS, CDR2 YYNGEE. Between the trimmed V and J ends, which lost 3 bases and 5 bases, there was a span of 9 bases. In DNA form, the CDR3 reads TGTGCCAGCAGCGGGGGAGAGGACGAGCAGTACTTC. This codes for CASSGGEDEQYF.

V gene TRBV7-2 combines with J gene TRBJ1-1; tentatively, D is TRBD1 (5 bases). The CDR3 consists of 11 residues. Trimming removed 5 bases at V and 10 bases at J, with 11 bases between. Germline lookup yields CDR1 SGHTA and CDR2 FQGNSA. CDR3 sequence: CASSPQGAAFF. CDR3 DNA sequence: TGTGCCAGCAGCCCCCAGGGTGCAGCTTTCTTT.

CDR3 loop: CASSSGMVGPQHF. The CDR3 nucleotides are TGTGCCAGCAGTTCCGGGATGGTTGGGCCCCAGCATTTT. V gene TRBV28 combines with J gene TRBJ1-5; unclear D gene. The CDR3 sequence is 13 residues long. Germline V gene lookup returns CDR1 MDHEN and CDR2 SYDVKM. V lost 4 bases to trimming and J lost 9 bases, with 13 bases between them.

V and J are TRBV20-1 and TRBJ2-7; 7 bases line up with TRBD1. The CDR3 loop spans 11 amino acids. Germline V CDR1 and CDR2: DFQATT, SNEGSKA (reference sequence). V lost 6 bases and J lost 3; bases outside the gene matches: 2. The CDR3 DNA sequence: TGCAGTGCGTGGACAGGCTACGAGCAGTACTTC. This encodes CSAWTGYEQYF.

Points on this clone: The same CDR3 arises from other DNA sequences in this sample as well. J is TRBJ2-5 and V is TRBV18; D is unresolved. The CDR3 loop spans 12 amino acids. Germline V gives CDR1 KGHSH, CDR2 LQKENI. The germline V and J ends were trimmed by 3 bases and 2 bases, with 4 bases remaining between them. The CDR3 region has the DNA TGTGCCAGCTCACCTAATCAAGAGACCCAGTACTTC. It encodes CASSPNQETQYF.

The chain links TRBV5-6 to TRBJ2-2, with 7 bases identical to TRBD2. The CDR3 runs 16 residues. Germline CDR1 SGHDT, CDR2 YYEEEE. J lost 1 base, V lost 4 bases, and 7 bases had no gene match. The CDR3 sequence: CASSEMTSRNTGELFF. CDR3 nucleotides: TGTGCCAGCAGCGAAATGACTAGCAGGAACACCGGGGAGCTGTTTTTT. The full variable domain, rest sourced from reference TRBV5-6 and TRBJ2-2, is DAGVTQSPTHLIKTRGQQVTLRCSPKSGHDTVSWYQQALGQGPQFIFQYYEEEERQRGNFPDRFSGHQFPNYSSELNVNALLLGDSALYLCASSEMTSRNTGELFFGEGSRLTVL.